What follows is one T cell receptor (beta chain) and its context. No cognate antigen has been identified for it. No much larger clonotype is one base removed from it; base qualities were not supplied. The CDR3 regions of human TCRbeta chains were analyzed by immunosequencing. From the authors' description of their analysis: TCRs in the repertoires were compared against a reference library of SARS-CoV-2-specific TCRs that had been generated with the MIRA antigen-specificity platform. Breadth was defined as the fraction of unique TCRs that were SARS-CoV-2-associated. Depth was defined as the fraction of total T cells that were SARS-CoV-2-associated. Using the MIRA data, each spike-specific TCR was assigned both to the spike region to which the TCR was reactive and to a CD4 or CD8 class. Log10-transformed breadth and depth values were compared by one-way ANOVA with Sidak's multiple comparisons tests. TCRdb mirrors the immuneACCESS table, restricted to in-frame sequences. Some clones are absent from its copies; in checked studies, under half trace to an unresolved V gene, and the reason for the others is unknown. V and J calls and clone size follow that table, whereas D and trimming were derived from the DNA. A total of 90,000 to 100,000 clones appear in this sample, roughly 86% of them only once. In total, the top ten clones hold more than 15% of the sample.

The source of the sample is a study of T cell responses to AZD1222 COVID-19 vaccine (dated by TCRdb to the early 2020s). General notes on the study: A total of over 230 trial participants underwent TCR sequencing, of whom some 210 received two doses of AZD1222 and about 25 received two doses of the MenACWY control vaccine. Trial participants were enrolled into age subgroups of 18-55, 56-69 and 70-plus years, which contained approximately 150, 28 and 58 TCR-sequenced participants, respectively. The research as a whole found: Vaccine-associated CD4 TCRs spanned the whole spike protein, with dominant responses in regions 160-218 and 743-854. Conclusions about previously exposed vaccinees were limited because only six AZD1222 recipients were SARS-CoV-2 seropositive at baseline. After two AZD1222 doses, spike-specific TCR breadth and depth were significantly higher than at day 0 and than in MenACWY recipients. The 56-69-year group was small, and its depth increase did not reach significance, likely because of low power. Most participants were white British and females outnumbered males, and the authors suggested that clonal diversity may have been underestimated. Because no samples from the day 14 peak response were available, repertoires could be characterized only after the peak T cell response. Nearly half of unique spike-specific TCRs reportedly recognized epitopes outside regions mutated in the B.1.351 and B.1.1.7 variants.

The time point label for this specimen denotes: about 28 days (+/-7) after the second vaccine dose. AZD1222 recipients whose second dose came at about 4 weeks and those whose second dose came at about 12 weeks were combined into one group, since spike-specific TCR depth and breadth did not differ between the two schedules. Vaccinee samples were obtained from the UK trials COV001 and COV002, which included a single-blind randomized controlled phase 2/3 trial of AZD1222 (ChAdOx1 nCoV-19) in healthy adults. For TCRbeta chain sequencing, PBMC samples were collected from trial participants at day 0 and at day 28 after the second dose. The sequencing used peripheral blood, collected 28 days after the second AZD1222 dose. This clonotype was sampled from an adult who received the AZD1222 COVID-19 vaccine.

The CDR3 protein is CASKTSINEQFF. The DNA is as follows: TGTGCCAGCAAAACATCAATCAATGAGCAGTTCTTC. In this chain, TRBV4-2 is recombined with TRBJ2-1; a confident D gene designation cannot be given. The germline V gene supplies CDR1 LGHNA and CDR2 YNFKEQ. V and J lose 7 bases and 6 bases, and a span of 10 bases separates them. The CDR3 runs 12 amino acids, cysteine and phenylalanine included. The sequence is cut down to CDR3 DNA, 36 bases in frame from base 1.